This TCR beta chain derives from a study of T cell repertoires in cytomegalovirus infection (dated by TCRdb to between 2017 and 2020). Study-level background: Donor HLA type was relevant to the analysis, because carriage of CMV infection together with the matching HLA type was indicated by public TCR beta signatures. Here is what the overall study found, with its caveats: In both this cohort and an independent cohort of 352 donors, the cumulative frequency of public TCR beta family members distinguished carriers of CMV infection plus the relevant HLA type. The ex vivo response was dominated by HLA-C-restricted CMV-specific TCR beta clonotypes, and the single most frequent clonotype in two of eight donors was supplied by these HLA-C-restricted clonotypes.

The V end loses 7 bases and the J end loses 8 bases, and a stretch of 20 bases separates them. CDR1 and CDR2, looked up from the germline V gene, are SQVTM and ANQGSEA. Counted from cysteine to phenylalanine, this CDR3 has 13 amino acids. Only the CDR3 region is kept as DNA, spanning 39 bases read in frame from base 1. The sequencer was an Illumina HiSeq 1500. The public reads were quality trimmed at Q25 with fastp and then assembled into clones with MiXCR by TCRdb, keeping productive beta chains. Identical CDR3 proteins give one entry, which carries the most common genes and DNA. A total of roughly 130,000 distinct CDR3 sequences appear in this sample, approximately 9.2% of them only once. 10% of the sample lies in the top ten. Remarks on this clonotype: Its antigen is currently not known. No much larger clonotype is one base removed from it; base qualities were not supplied.

Recombination joined TRBV29-1 with TRBJ1-1, with a weak D call of TRBD1 (5 bases match). Sequencing was done on a sample of PBMCs. The sequence was obtained from a human donor in good health (CMV status not recorded). Some clones in this sample may be carry-over from other donors' samples. This receptor carries the CDR3 CSARQLLAPEAFF. The DNA reads as follows: TGCAGCGCCAGACAGCTACTTGCCCCCGAAGCTTTCTTT.